The 20 T cell receptor beta chains given below trace back to one sample, sequenced in a study of blood T cell repertoires in COVID-19 (TCRdb year 2020). The library was obtained by the immunoSEQ multiplex PCR assay. TCRdb took this table from immuneACCESS and kept in-frame rearrangements with V and J called. Such tables lack part of the clones; where checked against another copy, unresolved V genes explain under half of the gap, and the rest is unexplained. The sample table holds 250,000 to 350,000 clones, of which around four fifths were seen once. 1.2% of the sample comes from the top ten. Material for sequencing was peripheral blood. These receptor sequences come from a woman aged 50 to 60 with acute or convalescent COVID-19.

This CDR3 is CASSQYSPDSGRGSETQYF. The CDR3 DNA reads TGTGCCAGCAGCCAGTATTCTCCGGATAGCGGGAGAGGGTCAGAGACCCAGTACTTC. V usage is TRBV4-2 and J usage is TRBJ2-5; 9 bases fit TRBD2. V lost 3 bases and J lost 4; bases outside the gene matches: 18. This CDR3 has 19 residues. CDR1 LGHNA and CDR2 YNFKEQ come from the germline V gene.

As DNA, the CDR3 is TGCGCCAGCAGCCAAGCTCCCCTCAGCGGGAGGGCCTATGAGCAGTTCTTC. This translates into CASSQAPLSGRAYEQFF. V and J are TRBV4-1 and TRBJ2-1, with 10 bases lining up with TRBD2. J gave up 8 bases and V 1 base, and 11 bases lay outside the gene matches. Per germline, CDR1 MGHRA and CDR2 YSYEKL. This CDR3 spans 17 amino acids.

The rearrangement joins TRBV6-5 to TRBJ2-5; a weak D match, TRBD2 (5 bases). The V end was cut by 7 bases, the J end by 1 base, with 19 bases between. In germline, CDR1 is MNHEY, CDR2 SVGAGI. The CDR3 covers 16 residues. The DNA of the CDR3 is TGTGCCAGCATTTATGACTACTTTGATACCCAAGAGACCCAGTACTTC. The encoded protein is CASIYDYFDTQETQYF.

This chain connects TRBV30 to TRBJ2-5; a possible D gene is TRBD1 (5 bases). This CDR3 comprises 13 residues. CDR1 is GTSNPN, CDR2 SVGIG, per germline (reference sequence). Trimming pared 2 bases from V and 4 bases from J, leaving 11 bases between. The CDR3 coding sequence is TGTGCCTGGAGTAAGGGGCCAAGAGAGACCCAGTACTTC. This codes for CAWSKGPRETQYF.

This clone was found once. This chain joins TRBV9 and TRBJ1-3; D is possibly TRBD1 (6 bases). The CDR3 extends over 16 amino acids. The V and J ends lost 2 bases and 0 bases respectively, with 12 bases between them. In germline, CDR1 is SGDLS, CDR2 YYNGEE. The CDR3 reads CASSVTGFFSGNTIYF. CDR3 bases: TGTGCCAGCAGCGTCACAGGGTTTTTCTCTGGAAACACCATATATTTT.

The chain uses TRBV7-2 and TRBJ2-1; 11 bases fit TRBD1. Germline CDR1 SGHTA, CDR2 FQGNSA. The CDR3 covers 15 residues. The ends lost 5 bases at V and 3 bases at J; junction bases unmatched: 3. The CDR3 sequence is CASSAGTGGYNEQFF. The CDR3, as DNA: TGTGCCAGCAGCGCCGGGACAGGGGGCTACAATGAGCAGTTCTTC.

This rearrangement joins TRBV2 to TRBJ1-1; D ambiguous. Per the germline V gene, CDR1 is SNHLY and CDR2 is FYNNEI. The CDR3 spans 13 residues. Trimming removed 3 bases at V and 2 bases at J, with 7 bases between. CDR3 DNA: TGTGCCAGCAGTGACTTTTTAAACACTGAAGCTTTCTTT. Protein product: CASSDFLNTEAFF.

The chain combines TRBV5-1 with TRBJ2-2; D possibly corresponds to TRBD1 (6 bases). The CDR3 has 14 residues. Trimming took off 0 bases at V and 6 bases at J, with 9 bases between the two ends. Germline V gene lookup returns CDR1 SGHRS and CDR2 YFSETQ. CDR3 residues: CASSLAHRAGELFF. CDR3 in DNA: TGCGCCAGCAGCTTGGCCCACAGGGCCGGGGAGCTGTTTTTT.

The CDR3 sequence is CASSLGGQGGYTF. The CDR3 DNA reads TGTGCCAGCAGCTTAGGCGGACAGGGTGGCTACACCTTC. This chain uses TRBV11-2 with TRBJ1-2; TRBD1 aligns across 8 bases. Germline-derived CDR1 and CDR2 are SGHAT and FQNNGV. The CDR3 is 13 residues long. V shed 1 base and J 7 bases; nucleotides not matched to a gene: 2.

The chain employs TRBV7-9 and TRBJ2-5, with a possible D match to TRBD1 (5 bases). Looked up from germline, CDR1 is SEHNR and CDR2 is FQNEAQ (reference sequence). The CDR3 totals 15 residues. Trimming cost V 1 base and J 4 bases, with 13 bases left between them. Here the CDR3 reads CASSLEGQGGETQYF. In DNA, the CDR3 is TGTGCCAGCAGCTTAGAAGGCCAGGGCGGAGAGACCCAGTACTTC.

The chain is built from TRBV5-1 and TRBJ2-2, with D perhaps TRBD1 (6 bases). Trimming took 3 bases from V and 0 from J, leaving 9 bases between them. Germline CDR1 reads SGHRS; CDR2 reads YFSETQ. The CDR3 spans 15 residues. The CDR3 reads CASSSDSTNTGELFF. DNA for the CDR3: TGCGCCAGCAGCTCGGACAGTACGAACACCGGGGAGCTGTTTTTT.

The genes are TRBV5-5 and TRBJ1-2; D might be TRBD1 (6 bases). CDR3 length equals 14 residues. V shed 7 bases and J shed 5 bases, with 18 bases lying between them. Germline V lookup: CDR1 SGHKS, CDR2 YYEKEE (reference sequence). This chain's CDR3 is CASGRDTGRYGYTF. Written as DNA, the CDR3 is TGTGCCAGCGGTCGGGACACCGGCAGGTATGGCTACACCTTC.

V usage is TRBV19 and J usage is TRBJ1-1; D ambiguous. The CDR3 is 14 amino acids. Trimming removed 7 bases at V and 1 base at J, with 13 bases between. CDR1 and CDR2 (germline): LNHDA, SQIVND (reference sequence). The CDR3 sequence is CASTVESSNTEAFF. The CDR3 DNA reads as TGTGCCAGTACTGTCGAGTCATCGAACACTGAAGCTTTCTTT. Combining the CDR3 with reference TRBV19 and TRBJ1-1 gives the whole variable domain DGGITQSPKYLFRKEGQNVTLSCEQNLNHDAMYWYRQDPGQGLRLIYYSQIVNDFQKGDIAEGYSVSREKKESFPLTVTSAQKNPTAFYLCASTVESSNTEAFFGQGTRLTVV.

In DNA form, the CDR3 reads TGTGCCAGCAGTTGGGGGGGGACTGAAGCTTTCTTT. It codes for CASSWGGTEAFF. V is TRBV28 and J is TRBJ1-1; the D gene is possibly TRBD1 (5 bases). In germline, CDR1 is MDHEN, CDR2 SYDVKM. This CDR3 has 12 residues. V dropped 4 bases and J dropped 5 bases, with 8 bases sitting between them.

This chain connects TRBV7-9 to TRBJ2-1; D might be TRBD2 (6 bases). Germline-derived CDR1 and CDR2 are SEHNR and FQNEAQ (reference sequence). Trimming pared 5 bases from V and 6 bases from J, leaving 17 bases between. CDR3 length: 15 residues. The CDR3 reads CASSPREVRSNEQFF. CDR3 nucleotides: TGTGCCAGCAGCCCCAGGGAGGTCCGATCCAATGAGCAGTTCTTC.

V usage is TRBV4-2 and J usage is TRBJ2-1, with D uncertain. The CDR3 length is 13 residues. V lost 0 bases, J lost 6 bases, and 6 bases lay in between. CDR1 and CDR2 (germline): LGHNA, YNFKEQ. The CDR3 bases are TGTGCCAGCAGCCAAGAGACTCTCAATGAGCAGTTCTTC. Its translation: CASSQETLNEQFF.

The CDR3 loop reads CASSLGTSRYTGELFF. Here the CDR3 DNA reads TGTGCCAGCAGCCTTGGGACTAGCCGGTACACCGGGGAGCTGTTTTTT. The chain has TRBV9 and TRBJ2-2, with TRBD2 identical over 9 bases. The length of the CDR3 is 16 residues. The germline V gene encodes CDR1 SGDLS and CDR2 YYNGEE. The V gene end was trimmed by 4 bases and the J gene end by 3 bases; junction bases not matched to a gene: 7.

V and J are TRBV7-8 and TRBJ2-2, with TRBD1 matching 7 bases. V dropped 3 bases and J dropped 4; count of bases not matched to a gene: 5. The germline V gene encodes CDR1 SGHVS and CDR2 FQNEAQ. The CDR3 covers 15 residues. The CDR3 sequence is CASSLTGSSTGELFF. In DNA form, the CDR3 reads TGTGCCAGCAGCTTGACAGGGTCGAGCACCGGGGAGCTGTTTTTT. Complete variable domain (other parts from reference TRBV7-8 and TRBJ2-2): GAGVSQSPRYKVAKRGQDVALRCDPISGHVSLFWYQQALGQGPEFLTYFQNEAQLDKSGLPSDRFFAERPEGSVSTLKIQRTQQEDSAVYLCASSLTGSSTGELFFGEGSRLTVL.

This chain links TRBV7-2 with TRBJ2-3, with 9 nucleotides matching TRBD2. This CDR3 region has 15 residues. Germline V CDR1 and CDR2: SGHTA, FQGNSA. Trimming took 4 bases from V and 3 from J; bases not matched to a gene: 5. CDR3 sequence (DNA): TGTGCCAGCAGCTCACCTAGCGGGAAGACAGATACGCAGTATTTT. Translated: CASSSPSGKTDTQYF.

The chain joins TRBV29-1 to TRBJ2-7; TRBD1 aligns across 7 bases. V trimming: 3 bases; J trimming: 6 bases; junction bases outside the gene matches: 11. Looked up from germline, CDR1 is SQVTM and CDR2 is ANQGSEA. The CDR3 covers 14 residues. The CDR3 protein is CSVEVTGSPSEQYF. The CDR3 DNA reads as TGCAGCGTTGAGGTGACAGGGTCTCCCTCCGAGCAGTACTTC.